This TCR beta chain was recorded in a study of blood T cell repertoires in COVID-19. Study-wide background: Sites in the United States, Italy and Spain provided acute and convalescent COVID-19 samples.

Source study methods: Amplified reference gene primers provided the basis for estimating nucleated cell counts. Using immunoSEQ multiplex PCR, the repertoire was profiled, and TCRdb retains in-frame clones only, with some absent. That table furnishes V, J and clone size, whereas the DNA furnished D and trimming. The data contain under 200,000 clones, around 90% of them seen just once; the ten biggest clones take up roughly 2%. Germline-derived CDR1 and CDR2 are KGHSH and LQKENI. The V end was cut by 7 bases, the J end by 1 base, with 16 bases between. This CDR3 has 15 residues. Source material: peripheral blood. This clonotype originated in a man aged 18 to 30 with acute or convalescent COVID-19. V usage is TRBV18 and J usage is TRBJ1-1; D may be TRBD1 (5 bases). CDR3 amino acids: CASLPGSGANTEAFF. Written as DNA, the CDR3 is TGTGCCAGCTTGCCAGGGAGCGGGGCGAACACTGAAGCTTTCTTT.